This TCR beta chain was obtained from a study of OX40 agonist ivuxolimab in advanced cancers. The wider study: The diagnoses of dose-escalation patients were hepatocellular carcinoma, melanoma, renal cell or head and neck cancer. Under the entry rules, prior anti-PD-1, anti-PD-L1 or anti-CTLA-4 therapy was allowed, and 35% to 40% had some. Partial responses occurred in Three dose-escalation patients, one with hepatocellular carcinoma and two with cutaneous melanoma.

The protocol was immunoSEQ multiplex PCR, while the TCRdb copy is restricted to in-frame clones and leaves out a portion. The sample includes approximately 90,000 clones, about 90% of them seen just once. The input for sequencing was CD4+ or CD8+ T cells sorted from blood, taken in a trial of the OX40 agonist ivuxolimab. The TCR originated in an adult with an advanced solid tumor such as melanoma, head and neck, liver or kidney cancer.

The CDR3 sequence is CASTSGTEAFF. Here the CDR3 DNA reads TGTGCCAGCACCTCAGGGACTGAAGCTTTCTTT. The rearrangement joins TRBV9 to TRBJ1-1, with D possibly TRBD1 on 5 matching bases. CDR3 length: 11 residues. Trimming left V 6 bases short and J 5 bases short, with 8 bases between. Germline CDR1 and CDR2: SGDLS and YYNGEE.